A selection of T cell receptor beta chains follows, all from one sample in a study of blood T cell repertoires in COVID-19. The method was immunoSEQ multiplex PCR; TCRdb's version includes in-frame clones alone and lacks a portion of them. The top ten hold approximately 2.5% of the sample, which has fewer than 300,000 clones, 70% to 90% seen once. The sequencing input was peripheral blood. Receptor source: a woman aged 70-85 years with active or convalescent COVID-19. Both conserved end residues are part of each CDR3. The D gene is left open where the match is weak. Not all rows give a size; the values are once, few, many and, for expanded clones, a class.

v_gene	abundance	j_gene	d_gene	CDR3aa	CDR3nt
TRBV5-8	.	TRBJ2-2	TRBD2	CASSLAGTSGNTGELFF	TGTGCCAGCAGCTTGGCTGGGACTAGCGGAAACACCGGGGAGCTGTTTTTT
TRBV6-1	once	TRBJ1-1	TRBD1	CASSDIGTGGGEAFF	TGTGCCAGCAGTGACATAGGGACAGGAGGTGGTGAAGCTTTCTTT
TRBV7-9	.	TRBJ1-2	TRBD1	CASSSTGSAYGYTF	TGTGCCAGCAGCTCGACAGGGTCTGCCTATGGCTACACCTTC
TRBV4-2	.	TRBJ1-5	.	CASSQDRVQPQHF	TGTGCCAGCAGCCAAGATCGGGTCCAGCCCCAGCATTTT
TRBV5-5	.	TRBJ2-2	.	CASSPEPGYGELFF	TGTGCCAGCAGCCCCGAGCCAGGGTACGGGGAGCTGTTTTTT
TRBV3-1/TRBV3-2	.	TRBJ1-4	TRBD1	CASSQNAGGEKLFF	TGTGCCAGCAGCCAAAATGCAGGGGGAGAAAAACTGTTTTTT
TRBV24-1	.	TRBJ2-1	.	CATSSSTGGSYNEQFF	TGTGCCACCAGTTCTAGCACGGGTGGCTCCTACAATGAGCAGTTCTTC
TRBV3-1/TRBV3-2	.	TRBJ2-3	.	CASSRADFTVDTQYF	TGTGCCAGCAGCCGGGCGGACTTCACAGTCGATACGCAGTATTTT
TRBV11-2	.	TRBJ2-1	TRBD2	CASSLDLAGGPFNEQFF	TGTGCCAGCAGCTTAGATCTAGCGGGGGGGCCTTTCAATGAGCAGTTCTTC
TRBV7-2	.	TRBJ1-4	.	CASSLGVHSNEKLFF	TGTGCCAGCAGCTTAGGTGTACACAGTAATGAAAAACTGTTTTTT
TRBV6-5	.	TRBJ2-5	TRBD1	CASSIRTGQETQYF	TGTGCCAGCAGTATTAGGACAGGGCAAGAGACCCAGTACTTC
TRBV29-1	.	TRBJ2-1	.	CSSLESLQFF	TGCAGCAGCTTAGAGAGCCTGCAGTTCTTC
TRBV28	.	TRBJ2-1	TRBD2	CASSWSGGSLHNEQFF	TGTGCCAGCAGTTGGTCCGGCGGGAGTCTCCACAATGAGCAGTTCTTC
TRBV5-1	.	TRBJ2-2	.	CASSPEPDRLNTGELFF	TGCGCCAGCAGCCCGGAGCCGGACAGACTGAACACCGGGGAGCTGTTTTTT
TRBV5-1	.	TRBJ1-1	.	CASSFDSEAFF	TGCGCCAGCAGCTTTGACAGCGAAGCTTTCTTT
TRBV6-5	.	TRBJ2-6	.	CASSYSQGTGANVLTF	TGTGCCAGCAGTTATTCTCAGGGAACAGGGGCCAACGTCCTGACTTTC
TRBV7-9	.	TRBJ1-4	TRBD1	CASSLGTGGGGGTNEKLFF	TGTGCCAGCAGCCTCGGGACAGGTGGAGGGGGAGGAACTAATGAAAAACTGTTTTTT
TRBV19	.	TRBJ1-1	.	CASTLGEGWAEAFF	TGTGCCAGTACTCTGGGGGAGGGGTGGGCTGAAGCTTTCTTT
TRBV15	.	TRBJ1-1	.	CATSRDLGRAEAFF	TGTGCCACCAGCAGAGATCTTGGGCGCGCTGAAGCTTTCTTT
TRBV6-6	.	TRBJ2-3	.	CASSTLGTSDTQYF	TGTGCCAGCAGTACCCTCGGGACATCAGATACGCAGTATTTT
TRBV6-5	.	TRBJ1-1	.	CASSYTSLGDTEAFF	TGTGCCAGCAGTTACACCAGTTTAGGGGACACTGAAGCTTTCTTT
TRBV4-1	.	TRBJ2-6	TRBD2	CASSQAASGSGGANVLTF	TGCGCCAGCAGCCAAGCGGCTAGCGGGAGTGGTGGGGCCAACGTCCTGACTTTC
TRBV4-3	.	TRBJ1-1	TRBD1	CASSHVTGGTEAFF	TGCGCCAGCAGCCATGTGACAGGGGGTACTGAAGCTTTCTTT
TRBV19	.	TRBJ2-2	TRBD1	CASSITGAGELFF	TGTGCCAGTAGTATTACAGGGGCCGGGGAGCTGTTTTTT
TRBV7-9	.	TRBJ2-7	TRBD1	CASNLSPGGHSPYEQYF	TGTGCCAGCAACCTGAGCCCAGGGGGCCATTCCCCCTACGAGCAGTACTTC
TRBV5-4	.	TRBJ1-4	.	CASSLGLGTDEKLFF	TGTGCCAGCAGCTTGGGACTGGGTACGGATGAAAAACTGTTTTTT
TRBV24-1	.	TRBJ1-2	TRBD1	CATSDRGGAYGYTF	TGTGCCACCAGTGATCGAGGGGGCGCCTATGGCTACACCTTC
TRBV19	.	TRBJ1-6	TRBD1	CASTPTGIRSPLHF	TGTGCCAGTACCCCGACAGGGATTAGGTCACCCCTCCACTTT
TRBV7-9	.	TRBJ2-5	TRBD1	CASSVGTGDGRETQYF	TGTGCCAGCAGCGTCGGGACAGGGGATGGGAGGGAGACCCAGTACTTC
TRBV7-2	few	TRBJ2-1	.	CASSLEGSSSYNEQFF	TGTGCCAGCAGCTTAGAGGGGTCCAGCTCCTACAATGAGCAGTTCTTC
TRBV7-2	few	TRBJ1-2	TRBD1	CASSPGTANYGYTF	TGTGCCAGCAGCCCTGGGACAGCTAACTATGGCTACACCTTC
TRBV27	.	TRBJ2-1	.	CASRPSNRGSYNEQFF	TGTGCCAGCAGACCTAGCAACCGAGGCTCCTACAATGAGCAGTTCTTC
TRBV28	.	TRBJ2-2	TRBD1	CASRETGGTGELFF	TGTGCCAGCAGGGAAACAGGGGGAACCGGGGAGCTGTTTTTT
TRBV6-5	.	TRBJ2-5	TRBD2	CASLGTKTPGTQYF	TGTGCCAGCCTAGGGACTAAGACTCCCGGGACCCAGTACTTC
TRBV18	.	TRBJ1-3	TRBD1	CASSPPLGQGKTIYF	TGTGCCAGCTCACCACCGTTAGGACAGGGAAAAACCATATATTTT
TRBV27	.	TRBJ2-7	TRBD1	CASSLWGTGDPYEQYF	TGTGCCAGCAGTTTATGGGGGACAGGGGACCCCTACGAGCAGTACTTC
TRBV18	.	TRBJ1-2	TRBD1	CASSPSGQGNYGYTF	TGTGCCAGCTCACCCTCGGGACAGGGTAATTATGGCTACACCTTC
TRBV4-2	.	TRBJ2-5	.	CASSHRPAPSSDGHQETQYF	TGTGCCAGCAGCCACCGCCCCGCGCCGTCTAGCGACGGACACCAAGAGACCCAGTACTTC
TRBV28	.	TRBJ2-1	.	CASTPIGQHNEQFF	TGTGCCAGCACCCCGATTGGACAGCACAATGAGCAGTTCTTC
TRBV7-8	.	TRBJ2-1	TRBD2	CASSPGTSGSYNEQFF	TGTGCCAGCAGCCCAGGGACTAGCGGGAGTTACAATGAGCAGTTCTTC
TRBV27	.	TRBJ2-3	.	CASSFRLTQYF	TGTGCCAGCAGTTTCCGTCTTACGCAGTATTTT
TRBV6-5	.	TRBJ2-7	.	CASRERSSYEQYF	TGTGCCAGCAGGGAGAGGTCCTCCTACGAGCAGTACTTC
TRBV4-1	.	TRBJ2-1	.	CASSQRPELGTTGEQFF	TGCGCCAGCAGCCAGAGACCGGAGCTAGGAACAACTGGTGAGCAGTTCTTC
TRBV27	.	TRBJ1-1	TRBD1	CASSLSRQGNTEAFF	TGTGCCAGCAGTTTATCTCGACAGGGGAACACTGAAGCTTTCTTT
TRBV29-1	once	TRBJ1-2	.	CSAGSAGGYTF	TGCAGCGCCGGGTCCGCCGGCGGCTACACCTTC
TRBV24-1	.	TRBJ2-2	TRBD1	CATSDPTGANTGELFF	TGTGCCACCAGTGATCCGACAGGGGCGAACACCGGGGAGCTGTTTTTT
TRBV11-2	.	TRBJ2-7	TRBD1	CASSQPSGTGFYEQYF	TGTGCCAGCAGCCAACCTTCCGGGACAGGGTTCTACGAGCAGTACTTC
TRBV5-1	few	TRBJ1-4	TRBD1	CASSPRGAAYNEKLFF	TGCGCCAGCAGCCCCAGGGGGGCCGCTTATAATGAAAAACTGTTTTTT
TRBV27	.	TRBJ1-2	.	CASSSTVFYGYTF	TGTGCCAGCAGTTCCACAGTTTTCTATGGCTACACCTTC
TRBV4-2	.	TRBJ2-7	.	CASSPYARAESSYEQYF	TGTGCCAGCAGCCCCTATGCTCGAGCGGAGAGCTCCTACGAGCAGTACTTC
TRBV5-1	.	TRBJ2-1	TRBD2	CASSLAGLAGAYNEQFF	TGCGCCAGCAGCTTGGCAGGACTAGCGGGAGCCTACAATGAGCAGTTCTTC
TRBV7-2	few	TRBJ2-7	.	CASRGSQTAYEQYF	TGTGCCAGCAGAGGGAGCCAAACGGCCTACGAGCAGTACTTC
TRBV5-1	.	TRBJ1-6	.	CASSLALGGSYNSPLHF	TGCGCCAGCAGCTTGGCCCTCGGGGGCTCCTATAATTCACCCCTCCACTTT
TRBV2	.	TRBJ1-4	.	CASSYQGFNEKLFF	TGTGCCAGCAGTTACCAGGGATTTAATGAAAAACTGTTTTTT
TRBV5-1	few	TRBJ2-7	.	CASSTQGYSYEQYF	TGCGCCAGCAGCACACAGGGTTACTCCTACGAGCAGTACTTC
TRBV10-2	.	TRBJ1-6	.	CASSGRRHSEGSPLHF	TGCGCCAGCAGCGGAAGGAGGCACAGCGAAGGTTCACCCCTCCACTTT
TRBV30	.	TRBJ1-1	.	CAWCPIPGRTEAFF	TGTGCCTGGTGCCCCATCCCAGGGAGGACTGAAGCTTTCTTT